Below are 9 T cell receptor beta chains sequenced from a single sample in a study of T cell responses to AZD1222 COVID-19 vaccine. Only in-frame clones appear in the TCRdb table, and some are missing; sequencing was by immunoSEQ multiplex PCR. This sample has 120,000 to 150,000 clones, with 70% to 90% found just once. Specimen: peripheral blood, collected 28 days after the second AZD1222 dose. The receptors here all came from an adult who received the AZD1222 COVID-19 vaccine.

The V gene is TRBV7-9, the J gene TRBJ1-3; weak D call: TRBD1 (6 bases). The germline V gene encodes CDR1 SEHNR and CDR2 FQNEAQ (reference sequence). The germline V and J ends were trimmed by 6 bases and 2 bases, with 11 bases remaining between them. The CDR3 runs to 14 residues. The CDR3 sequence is CASSKQGTGNTIYF. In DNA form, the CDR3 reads TGTGCCAGCAGTAAACAGGGTACTGGAAACACCATATATTTT.

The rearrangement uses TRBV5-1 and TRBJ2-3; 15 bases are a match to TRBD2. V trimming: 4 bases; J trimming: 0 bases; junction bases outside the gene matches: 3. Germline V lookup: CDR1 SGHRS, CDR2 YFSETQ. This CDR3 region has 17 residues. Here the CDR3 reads CASSRGLAGGSTDTQYF. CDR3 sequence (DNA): TGCGCCAGCAGCCGGGGACTAGCGGGGGGTAGCACAGATACGCAGTATTTT.

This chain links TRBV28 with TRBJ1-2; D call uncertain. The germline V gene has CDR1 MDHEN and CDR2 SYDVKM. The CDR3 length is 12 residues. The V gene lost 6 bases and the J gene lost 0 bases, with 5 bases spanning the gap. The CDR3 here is CASRGTNYGYTF. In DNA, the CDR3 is TGTGCCAGCAGGGGGACTAACTATGGCTACACCTTC.

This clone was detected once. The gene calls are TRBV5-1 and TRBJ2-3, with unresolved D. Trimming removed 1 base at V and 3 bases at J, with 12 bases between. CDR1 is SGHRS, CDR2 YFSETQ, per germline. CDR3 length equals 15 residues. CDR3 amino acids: CASSLWKGSTDTQYF. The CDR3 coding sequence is TGCGCCAGCAGCTTGTGGAAGGGATCGACAGATACGCAGTATTTT.

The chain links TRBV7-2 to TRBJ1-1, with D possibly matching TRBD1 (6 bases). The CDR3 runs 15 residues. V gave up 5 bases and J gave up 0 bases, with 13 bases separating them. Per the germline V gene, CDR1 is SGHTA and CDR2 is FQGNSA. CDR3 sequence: CASSPVGTMNTEAFF. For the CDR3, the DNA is TGTGCCAGCAGCCCGGTCGGGACAATGAACACTGAAGCTTTCTTT.

Here the CDR3 DNA reads TGTGCCAGCAGCCCGGGCGGTTCCTACGAGCAGTACTTC. As protein: CASSPGGSYEQYF. This chain connects TRBV3-1 (or the pseudogene TRBV3-2) to TRBJ2-7; D call uncertain. CDR1 is LGHDT, CDR2 YNNKEL, per germline (reference sequence). The CDR3 has 13 amino acids. V was trimmed by 4 bases and J by 1 base, leaving 8 bases between them.

The CDR3 DNA follows: TGCGCCAGTGGGCGTGGCTACACCTTC. Its translation is CASGRGYTF. The chain recombines TRBV10-1 with TRBJ1-2; D unresolved. Germline CDR1 and CDR2: WNHNN and SYGVQD (reference sequence). The CDR3 loop spans 9 amino acids. Trimming cost V 9 bases and J 7 bases, with 6 bases left between them.

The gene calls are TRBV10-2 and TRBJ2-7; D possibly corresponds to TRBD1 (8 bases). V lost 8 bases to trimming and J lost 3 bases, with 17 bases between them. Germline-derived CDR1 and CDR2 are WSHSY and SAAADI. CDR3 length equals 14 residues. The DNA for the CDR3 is TGCGCCAGCTACAGCGGGACAGGTTTCTACGAGCAGTACTTC. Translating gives CASYSGTGFYEQYF.

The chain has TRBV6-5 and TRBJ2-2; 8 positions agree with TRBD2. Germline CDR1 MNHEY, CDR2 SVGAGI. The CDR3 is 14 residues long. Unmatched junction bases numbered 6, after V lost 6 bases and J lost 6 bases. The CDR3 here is CASSPRGAAGELFF. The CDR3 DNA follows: TGTGCCAGCAGCCCGCGGGGGGCAGCCGGGGAGCTGTTTTTT.